This TCR beta chain was sequenced for a study of T cell responses to AZD1222 COVID-19 vaccine. Overall study context: The analysis combined second doses at about 4 or about 12 weeks. Overall study results and limits: Recipients of two AZD1222 doses showed rising Spike-specific TCR breadth and depth. A mostly white British donor set with more females was recruited, and clonal diversity was possibly underestimated. Only a handful of AZD1222 recipients, more than 5 in all, had baseline seropositivity.

A note on this clone: Its specificity is unknown.

Data came from immunoSEQ multiplex PCR; TCRdb stores just in-frame clones and leaves some out. The data show about 170,000 clones, less than 95% seen once. After removal of 2 bases from V and 7 bases from J, the junction contained 4 bases not matched to a gene. Germline loops: CDR1 MNHEY, CDR2 SVGEGT. The CDR3 totals 13 residues. This clonotype was obtained from an adult in good health. The sample was peripheral blood, taken on day 0 of AZD1222 vaccination. The chain links TRBV6-2 or TRBV6-3 to TRBJ1-2; 7 bases align to TRBD1. CDR3 sequence: CASSYGTAGGYTF. The CDR3 coding sequence is TGTGCCAGCAGTTACGGGACAGCTGGTGGCTACACCTTC.